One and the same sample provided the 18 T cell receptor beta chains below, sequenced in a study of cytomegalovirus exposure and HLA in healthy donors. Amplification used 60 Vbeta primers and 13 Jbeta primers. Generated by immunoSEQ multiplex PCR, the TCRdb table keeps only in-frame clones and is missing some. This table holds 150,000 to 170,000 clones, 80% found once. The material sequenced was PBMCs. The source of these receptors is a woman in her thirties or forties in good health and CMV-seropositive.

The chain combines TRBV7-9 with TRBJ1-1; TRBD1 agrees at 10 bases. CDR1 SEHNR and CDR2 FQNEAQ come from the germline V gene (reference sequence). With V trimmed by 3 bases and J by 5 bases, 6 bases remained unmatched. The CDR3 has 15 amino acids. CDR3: CASSLGQGRETEAFF. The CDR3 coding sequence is TGTGCCAGCAGCTTGGGACAGGGGAGGGAGACTGAAGCTTTCTTT.

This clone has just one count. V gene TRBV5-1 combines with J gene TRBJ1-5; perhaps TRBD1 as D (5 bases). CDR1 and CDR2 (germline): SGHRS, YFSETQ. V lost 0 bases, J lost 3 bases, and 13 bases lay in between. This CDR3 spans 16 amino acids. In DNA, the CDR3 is TGCGCCAGCAGCTTGGGCGGCAGGGAGGACAATCAGCCCCAGCATTTT. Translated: CASSLGGREDNQPQHF.

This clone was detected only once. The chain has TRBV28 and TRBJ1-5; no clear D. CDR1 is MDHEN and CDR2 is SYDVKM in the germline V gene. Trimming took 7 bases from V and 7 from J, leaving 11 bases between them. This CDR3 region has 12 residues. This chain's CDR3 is CASNPGGQPQHF. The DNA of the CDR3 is TGTGCCAGCAACCCGGGCGGGCAGCCCCAGCATTTT.

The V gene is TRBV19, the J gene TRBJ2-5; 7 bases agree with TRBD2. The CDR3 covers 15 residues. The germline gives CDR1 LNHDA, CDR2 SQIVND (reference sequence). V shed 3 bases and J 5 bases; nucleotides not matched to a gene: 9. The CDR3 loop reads CASSMSGRALETQYF. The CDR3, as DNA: TGTGCCAGTAGTATGTCGGGGAGGGCCCTGGAGACCCAGTACTTC.

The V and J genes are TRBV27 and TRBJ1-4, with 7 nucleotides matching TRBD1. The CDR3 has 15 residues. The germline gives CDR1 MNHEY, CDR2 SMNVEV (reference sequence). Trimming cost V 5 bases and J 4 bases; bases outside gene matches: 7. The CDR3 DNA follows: TGTGCCAGCAGTCCGCGGGACAGCGTTAATGAAAAACTGTTTTTT. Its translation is CASSPRDSVNEKLFF.

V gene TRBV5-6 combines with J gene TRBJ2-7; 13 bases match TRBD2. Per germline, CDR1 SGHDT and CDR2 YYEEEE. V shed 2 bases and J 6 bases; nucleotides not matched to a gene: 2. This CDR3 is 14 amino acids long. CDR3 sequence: CASSFGTSGTEQYF. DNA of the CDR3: TGTGCCAGCAGCTTTGGGACTAGCGGGACCGAGCAGTACTTC.

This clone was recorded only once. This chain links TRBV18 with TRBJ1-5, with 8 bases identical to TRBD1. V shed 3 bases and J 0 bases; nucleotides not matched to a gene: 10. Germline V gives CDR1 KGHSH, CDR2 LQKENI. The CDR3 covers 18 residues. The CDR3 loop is CASSPESGQVYSNQPQHF. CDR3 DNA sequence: TGTGCCAGCTCACCTGAATCGGGACAGGTGTATAGCAATCAGCCCCAGCATTTT. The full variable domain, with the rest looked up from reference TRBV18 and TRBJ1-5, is NAGVMQNPRHLVRRRGQEARLRCSPMKGHSHVYWYRQLPEEGLKFMVYLQKENIIDESGMPKERFSAEFPKEGPSILRIQQVVRGDSAAYFCASSPESGQVYSNQPQHFGDGTRLSIL.

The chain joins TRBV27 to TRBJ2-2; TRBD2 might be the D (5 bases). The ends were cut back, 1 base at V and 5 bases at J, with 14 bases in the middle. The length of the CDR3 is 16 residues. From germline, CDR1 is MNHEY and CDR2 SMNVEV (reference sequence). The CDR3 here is CASSLLAPTGTGELFF. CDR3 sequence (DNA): TGTGCCAGCAGTTTATTAGCGCCAACCGGGACCGGGGAGCTGTTTTTT.

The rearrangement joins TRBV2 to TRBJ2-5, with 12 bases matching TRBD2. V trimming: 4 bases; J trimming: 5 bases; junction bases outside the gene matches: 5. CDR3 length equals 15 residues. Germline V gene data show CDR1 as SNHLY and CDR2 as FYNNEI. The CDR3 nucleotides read TGTGCCAGCAGTGGACTAGCGGGAGCAAAGGAGACCCAGTACTTC. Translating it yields CASSGLAGAKETQYF.

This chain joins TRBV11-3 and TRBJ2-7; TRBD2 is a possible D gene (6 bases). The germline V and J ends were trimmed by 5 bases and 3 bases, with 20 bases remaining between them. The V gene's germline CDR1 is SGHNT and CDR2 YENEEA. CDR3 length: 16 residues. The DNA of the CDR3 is TGTGCCAGCAGCCACGTCCTGGGGGGAGAGATCTACGAGCAGTACTTC. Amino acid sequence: CASSHVLGGEIYEQYF.

The CDR3 here is CSAALSYEQYF. The CDR3 DNA sequence: TGCAGTGCTGCCCTATCCTACGAGCAGTACTTC. V gene TRBV20-1 combines with J gene TRBJ2-7; no definite D call. This CDR3 region has 11 residues. With 5 bases removed from V and 1 base from J, the gap between germline ends came to 6 bases. Per germline, CDR1 DFQATT and CDR2 SNEGSKA (reference sequence).

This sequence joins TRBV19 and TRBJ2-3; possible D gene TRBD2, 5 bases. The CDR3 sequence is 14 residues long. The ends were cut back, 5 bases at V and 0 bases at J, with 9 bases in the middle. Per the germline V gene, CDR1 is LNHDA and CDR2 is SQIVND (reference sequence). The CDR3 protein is CASSLGVSTDTQYF. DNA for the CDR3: TGTGCCAGTAGTCTCGGGGTTAGCACAGATACGCAGTATTTT.

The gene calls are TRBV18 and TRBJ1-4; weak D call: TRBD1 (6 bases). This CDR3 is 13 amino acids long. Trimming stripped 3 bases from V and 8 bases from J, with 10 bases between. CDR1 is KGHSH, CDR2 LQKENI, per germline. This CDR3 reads CASSPTGREKLFF. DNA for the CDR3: TGTGCCAGCTCACCCACAGGGCGAGAAAAACTGTTTTTT.

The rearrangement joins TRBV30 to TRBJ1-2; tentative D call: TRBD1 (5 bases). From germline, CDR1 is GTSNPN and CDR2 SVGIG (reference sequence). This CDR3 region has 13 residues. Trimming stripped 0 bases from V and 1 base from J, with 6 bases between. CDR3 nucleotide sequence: TGTGCCTGGAGTGTACAGGATAACTATGGCTACACCTTC. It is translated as CAWSVQDNYGYTF.

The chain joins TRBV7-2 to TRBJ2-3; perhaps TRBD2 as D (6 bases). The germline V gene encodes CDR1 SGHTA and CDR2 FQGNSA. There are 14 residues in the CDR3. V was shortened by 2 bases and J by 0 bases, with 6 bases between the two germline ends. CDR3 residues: CASSLSGSTDTQYF. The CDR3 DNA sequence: TGTGCCAGCAGCTTAAGCGGGAGCACAGATACGCAGTATTTT. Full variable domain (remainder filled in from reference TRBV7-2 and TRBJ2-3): GAGVSQSPSNKVTEKGKDVELRCDPISGHTALYWYRQSLGQGLEFLIYFQGNSAPDKSGLPSDRFSAERTGGSVSTLTIQRTQQEDSAVYLCASSLSGSTDTQYFGPGTRLTVL.

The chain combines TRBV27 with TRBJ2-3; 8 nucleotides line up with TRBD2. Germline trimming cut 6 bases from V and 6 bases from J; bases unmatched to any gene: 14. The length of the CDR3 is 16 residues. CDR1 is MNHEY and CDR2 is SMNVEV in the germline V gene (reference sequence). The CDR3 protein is CASRKESSGRADTQYF. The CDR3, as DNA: TGTGCCAGCAGGAAAGAGTCCAGCGGGAGAGCTGATACGCAGTATTTT.

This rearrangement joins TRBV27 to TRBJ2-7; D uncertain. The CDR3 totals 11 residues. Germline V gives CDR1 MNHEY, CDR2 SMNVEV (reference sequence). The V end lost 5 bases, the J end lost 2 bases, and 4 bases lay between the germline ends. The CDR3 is CASSLTYEQYF. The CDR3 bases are TGTGCCAGCAGTCTAACCTACGAGCAGTACTTC.

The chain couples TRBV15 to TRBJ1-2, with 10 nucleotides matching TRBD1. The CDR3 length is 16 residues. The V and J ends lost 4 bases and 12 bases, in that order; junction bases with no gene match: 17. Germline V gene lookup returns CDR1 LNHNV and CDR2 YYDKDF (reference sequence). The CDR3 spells CATSTYLSPRTGGHTF. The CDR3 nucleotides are TGTGCCACCAGCACATACCTTTCCCCGCGGACAGGGGGGCACACCTTC.